This passage covers 27 T cell receptor beta chains from one sample sequenced in a study of T and B cells in COVID-19 patients. BIOMED2 TRB-A/B primer pools were used in multiplex TRB PCR. Each CDR3 protein gets one entry after TCRdb re-called the multiplex PCR reads with MiXCR. This sample has some 17,000 distinct CDR3 sequences; roughly 29% occur once, and the top ten carry approximately 3.3%. TRB was amplified from about 250-500 ng of blood genomic DNA. The sequencing input was blood. These receptors all stem from a human donor who had recovered from COVID-19.

The V call is TRBV5-1, the J call TRBJ1-2, with D perhaps matching TRBD1 (5 bases). The CDR3 contains 13 residues. The V and J ends lost 0 bases and 4 bases respectively, with 7 bases between them. Germline assignment: CDR1 SGHRS and CDR2 YFSETQ. CDR3 sequence reads: CASSLAGSYGYTF. For the CDR3, the DNA is TGCGCCAGCAGCTTGGCAGGGTCCTATGGCTACACCTTC.

J is TRBJ2-2 and V is TRBV29-1; 9 nucleotides match TRBD2. In germline, CDR1 is SQVTM, CDR2 ANQGSEA. This CDR3 has 13 residues. With V trimmed by 7 bases and J by 5 bases, 5 bases remained unmatched. CDR3 region: CSAPAGGTGELFF. The CDR3 DNA sequence: TGCAGCGCTCCAGCGGGAGGAACCGGGGAGCTGTTTTTT.

Only one count was recorded for this clonotype. A single base separates this from a much larger clone, so it may be a read error. This sequence joins TRBV19 and TRBJ1-2; D is unresolved. The CDR3 sequence is 13 residues long. Per the germline V gene, CDR1 is LNHDA and CDR2 is SQIVND (reference sequence). Trimming left V 6 bases short and J 3 bases short, with 11 bases between. The CDR3 loop is CASRSGSHYGYTF. CDR3 in DNA: TGTGCCAGTAGGTCAGGTTCACACTATGGCTACACCTTC.

This clonotype was found a few times. The rearrangement links TRBV12-3 or TRBV12-4 to TRBJ2-7; the D gene is possibly TRBD2 (5 bases). Trimming pared 3 bases from V and 6 bases from J, leaving 15 bases between. This CDR3 is 14 amino acids long. CDR3: CASSFLGAPREQYF. CDR3 nucleotides: TGTGCCAGCAGTTTTTTGGGAGCCCCGCGCGAGCAGTACTTC.

This clonotype is medium-sized within its sample. The chain combines TRBV19 with TRBJ2-3, with D perhaps matching TRBD1 or TRBD2 (5 bases each). The length of the CDR3 is 14 residues. V dropped 5 bases and J dropped 3 bases, with 12 bases sitting between them. Germline CDR1 and CDR2: LNHDA and SQIVND (reference sequence). CDR3 nucleotide sequence: TGTGCCAGTAGTGTCGGGACGGAGACAGATACGCAGTATTTT. Translation: CASSVGTETDTQYF.

The genes are TRBV6-2 or TRBV6-3 and TRBJ2-1, with D hard to call. CDR3 length: 12 amino acids. With 4 bases removed from V and 8 bases from J, the gap between germline ends came to 9 bases. Per the germline V gene, CDR1 is MNHEY and CDR2 is SVGEGT. Here the CDR3 DNA reads TGTGCCAGCAGTTTTCCCTTAGATGAGCAGTTCTTC. This encodes CASSFPLDEQFF.

The sample holds a few counts of this clonotype. Its ends do not fully match the called genes, so a read error is possible. V and J are TRBV6-1 and TRBJ1-6; tentative D call: TRBD1 (5 bases). CDR1 and CDR2 (germline): MNHNS, SASEGT. This CDR3 is built from 12 residues. The CDR3 nucleotides read TGTGCCAGCAGGGAAGGGGACTCACCCCTCCACTTT. Its translation: CASREGDSPLHF.

The CDR3 is CASSFFRDSNYEQYF. The CDR3 DNA reads as TGTGCCAGTAGTTTTTTCCGGGACAGCAACTACGAGCAGTACTTC. V and J are TRBV19 and TRBJ2-7; 7 bases align to TRBD1. Germline-derived CDR1 and CDR2 are LNHDA and SQIVND (reference sequence). The CDR3 extends over 15 amino acids. Germline trimming cut 5 bases from V and 3 bases from J; bases unmatched to any gene: 10. Based on the CDR3 plus reference TRBV19 and TRBJ2-7, the full variable domain is DGGITQSPKYLFRKEGQNVTLSCEQNLNHDAMYWYRQDPGQGLRLIYYSQIVNDFQKGDIAEGYSVSREKKESFPLTVTSAQKNPTAFYLCASSFFRDSNYEQYFGPGTRLTVT.

This clonotype was detected many times. The J gene is TRBJ1-1, the V gene TRBV12-3 or TRBV12-4, with D uncertain. This CDR3 contains 14 residues. V was pared by 3 bases and J by 2 bases, with 10 bases between. The CDR3 protein is CASSFSGLNTEAFF. CDR3 nucleotides: TGTGCCAGCAGTTTCAGCGGACTAAACACTGAAGCTTTCTTT.

This clonotype is medium-sized within its sample. The CDR3, as DNA: TGTGCCAGCACGGCAAGGGGCTTCGTAACCAACAATGAGCAGTTCTTC. Amino acids: CASTARGFVTNNEQFF. The chain employs TRBV12-3 or TRBV12-4 and TRBJ2-1; the D gene is possibly TRBD1 (5 bases). There are 16 residues in the CDR3. V dropped 7 bases and J dropped 5 bases, with 21 bases sitting between them.

The genes are TRBV30 and TRBJ1-2, with 10 nucleotides matching TRBD1. This CDR3 comprises 16 residues. The germline gives CDR1 GTSNPN, CDR2 SVGIG (reference sequence). V was clipped by 1 base and J by 9 bases; unmatched bases: 14. DNA for the CDR3: TGTGCCTGGAGTGGCGGGACAGGGGCCGAGATTAGGAGCTACACCTTC. It specifies CAWSGGTGAEIRSYTF.

The V gene is TRBV7-4, the J gene TRBJ1-6; D gene ambiguous. Germline CDR1 SGHVT, CDR2 SQSDAQ. The V end lost 4 bases, the J end lost 7 bases, and 11 bases lay between the germline ends. The CDR3 is made up of 14 amino acids. The CDR3 DNA reads TGTGCCAGCAGCTCAGATCTATCGAATTCACCCCTCCACTTT. It is translated as CASSSDLSNSPLHF.

The chain couples TRBV19 to TRBJ1-1; D might be TRBD1 (5 bases). V was shortened by 5 bases and J by 4 bases, with 17 bases between the two germline ends. Germline V CDR1 and CDR2: LNHDA, SQIVND (reference sequence). The CDR3 runs to 15 residues. The CDR3, as DNA: TGTGCCAGTAGTCCGCGGGCCAACGGGGGCACTGAAGCTTTCTTT. Encoded protein: CASSPRANGGTEAFF.

V usage is TRBV20-1 and J usage is TRBJ1-1; no definite D call. Germline values: CDR1 DFQATT, CDR2 SNEGSKA (reference sequence). V was pared by 5 bases and J by 7 bases, with 8 bases between. The CDR3 contains 10 residues. This chain's CDR3 is CSAETDEAFF. CDR3 coding DNA: TGCAGTGCTGAGACCGATGAAGCTTTCTTT.

The V gene is TRBV20-1, the J gene TRBJ1-1; D is possibly TRBD1 (6 bases). V was cut by 3 bases and J by 5 bases, with 16 bases left in between. Germline lookup yields CDR1 DFQATT and CDR2 SNEGSKA (reference sequence). This CDR3 is built from 14 residues. The CDR3 spells CSARGNTGKTEAFF. The CDR3 DNA follows: TGCAGTGCTAGGGGCAATACAGGGAAAACTGAAGCTTTCTTT.

In this sample, this clonotype turned up a few times. V usage is TRBV6-5 and J usage is TRBJ1-5; tentative D call: TRBD1 (6 bases). Trimming shortened V by 11 bases and J by 8 bases, and 22 bases separated the two germline ends. The CDR3 length is 14 residues. From germline, CDR1 is MNHEY and CDR2 SVGAGI. DNA of the CDR3: TGTGCCTGCTCGGGGGGGCCTACCTTAAAGCCCCAGCATTTT. Amino acid sequence: CACSGGPTLKPQHF.

The chain links TRBV20-1 to TRBJ1-5; 7 bases are a match to TRBD1. The CDR3 extends over 14 amino acids. V lost 8 bases to trimming and J lost 7 bases; unmatched junction nucleotides: 14. Germline-derived CDR1 and CDR2 are DFQATT and SNEGSKA (reference sequence). This chain's CDR3 is CSTTGQTNWQPQHF. The CDR3, as DNA: TGCAGTACAACGGGACAGACGAATTGGCAGCCCCAGCATTTT.

The V and J genes are TRBV4-3 and TRBJ2-3; D is perhaps TRBD2 (5 bases). V lost 1 base, J lost 3 bases, and 11 bases lay in between. The CDR3 consists of 15 residues. Germline loops: CDR1 LGHNA, CDR2 YSLEER. CDR3 sequence reads: CASSQGLAGTDTQYF. The CDR3 DNA sequence: TGCGCCAGCAGCCAAGGGCTAGCCGGTACAGATACGCAGTATTTT.

This clonotype is medium-sized in the sample. The CDR3 reads CSVVENTIYF. DNA for the CDR3: TGCAGCGTTGTAGAAAACACCATATATTTT. The rearrangement joins TRBV29-1 to TRBJ1-3; the D is unclear. Germline CDR1 reads SQVTM; CDR2 reads ANQGSEA. The CDR3 contains 10 residues. The V and J ends lost 4 bases and 6 bases respectively, with 4 bases between them.

Comments on this clonotype: Since a much larger clone is just one base distant, this may be a read error. J is TRBJ2-2 and V is TRBV15, with 8 nucleotides matching TRBD2. The CDR3 is made up of 12 amino acids. Germline CDR1 reads LNHNV; CDR2 reads YYDKDF (reference sequence). The DNA for the CDR3 is TGTGGCGCGGGAGGGAACACCGGGGAGCTGTTTTTT. Protein product: CGAGGNTGELFF.

The chain carries TRBV7-2 and TRBJ2-7; D uncertain. V gave up 5 bases and J gave up 3 bases, with 17 bases separating them. This CDR3 has 15 residues. CDR1 is SGHTA, CDR2 FQGNSA, per germline. CDR3 in amino acids: CASSPEYSRHYEQYF. DNA for the CDR3: TGTGCCAGCAGCCCAGAATACAGTCGACACTACGAGCAGTACTTC.

This clonotype was picked up many times. This chain uses TRBV6-2 or TRBV6-3 with TRBJ2-1, with 8 bases identical to TRBD1. This CDR3 has 13 amino acids. Germline values: CDR1 MNHEY, CDR2 SVGEGT. The junction had 13 bases not matched to a gene; V was cut back by 7 bases and J by 14 bases. CDR3: CASNGNPGQEEFF. CDR3 coding DNA: TGTGCCAGCAATGGAAACCCGGGACAGGAGGAGTTCTTC.

This clonotype ranks as large (0.1 to 1%). The chain uses TRBV29-1 and TRBJ2-1, with 9 nucleotides matching TRBD2. The CDR3 is 14 residues long. Germline values: CDR1 SQVTM, CDR2 ANQGSEA. The V segment lost 3 bases and the J segment 6 bases; nucleotides outside the gene matches: 6. Written as DNA, the CDR3 is TGCAGCGTTGATTACAGCGGGAGGAGCAATGAGCAGTTCTTC. Translation gives CSVDYSGRSNEQFF.

This clonotype was counted ten times or more. The rearrangement joins TRBV12-3 or TRBV12-4 to TRBJ2-1; 16 bases line up with TRBD2. CDR3 size: 17 residues. J lost 4 bases, V lost 3 bases, and 3 bases had no gene match. The CDR3 DNA is TGTGCCAGCAGTTTGGGACTAGCGGGGGGGAGATACAATGAGCAGTTCTTC. It codes for CASSLGLAGGRYNEQFF.

V gene TRBV12-3 or TRBV12-4 combines with J gene TRBJ2-2, with D possibly matching TRBD1 (6 bases). V lost 4 bases, J lost 7 bases, and 13 bases lay in between. CDR3 size: 14 residues. Here the CDR3 reads CASSSDRRGGELFF. The CDR3, as DNA: TGTGCCAGCAGTTCAGACAGGAGAGGCGGGGAGCTGTTTTTT.

This clonotype was counted only a few times. The chain is built from TRBV6-5 and TRBJ2-3; 8 positions agree with TRBD2. The CDR3 has 16 amino acids. CDR1 MNHEY and CDR2 SVGAGI come from the germline V gene. The V gene end was trimmed by 6 bases and the J gene end by 0 bases; junction bases not matched to a gene: 8. Here the CDR3 reads CASSPHLAGSTDTQYF. Here the CDR3 DNA reads TGTGCCAGCAGCCCCCATTTAGCGGGAAGCACAGATACGCAGTATTTT.

This clonotype came up once. The rearrangement links TRBV10-3 to TRBJ2-7; tentatively, D is TRBD2 (6 bases). This CDR3 comprises 16 residues. The germline V gene has CDR1 ENHRY and CDR2 SYGVKD. Trimming pared 0 bases from V and 6 bases from J, leaving 18 bases between. The CDR3 coding sequence is TGTGCCATCAGTGAGTCGGGAGGATCCGGGGGTTCCGAGCAGTACTTC. It yields the protein CAISESGGSGGSEQYF.